The following is a TCR beta chain sequence with its context. Its antigen is not identified. This sample stems from a study of blood T cells in healthy people across ages. The study's findings and limits: As naive T cell percentage varied, TCR beta diversity correlated strongly with it. Fewer expanded clones and more diversity marked long-lived versus aged donors.

The CDR3 spans 13 residues. From germline, CDR1 is MNHNY and CDR2 SVGAGI (reference sequence). Trimming removed 8 bases from V and 3 bases from J, with 12 bases in between. Each donor had roughly 10 milliliters of peripheral blood drawn. Then a second PCR, running about 7 to 11 cycles, was carried out with a sample-barcoded 5' primer and a J-beta primer mix. From the 5' RACE reads, TCRdb called clonotypes with MiXCR, one entry per CDR3 protein. Of over 1,500,000 distinct CDR3 sequences detected, around 48% appear once; the ten largest clones hold about 2.1%. The source of this sequence is a woman aged 40-49 years in good health. The gene calls are TRBV6-6 and TRBJ2-3, with a weak D call TRBD2 (6 bases). What was sequenced was blood. Written as DNA, the CDR3 is TGTGCCAGCTGCGGGGCCAGGACAGATACGCAGTATTTT. Encoded protein: CASCGARTDTQYF.